Listed below are T cell receptor beta chains from one sample, sequenced in a study of CD8+ T cells in alopecia areata. Sequenced by immunoSEQ multiplex PCR; TCRdb stores in-frame clones only, minus some. The profile covers hundreds of thousands of clones, with under 70% appearing a single time and 1% to 1.5% taken by the ten largest. The source was CD4+ T cells sorted from blood, collected at week 44, from a patient treated with tofacitinib. The receptors were gathered from a human donor with alopecia areata. The CDR3 runs from the conserved cysteine through the conserved F or W. The order of the fields is J gene, V gene, clone size, D gene, CDR3 protein, CDR3 DNA. A D gene is named only where the DNA matches it firmly. Only part of the rows carry a size: once, few, many, or a class if the clone is expanded.

J gene: TRBJ2-7; V gene: TRBV29-1; clone size: few; D gene: NA; CDR3 protein: CSVPTGLSGGSEQYF; CDR3 DNA: TGCAGCGTTCCGACAGGACTCTCCGGTGGGAGCGAGCAGTACTTC
J gene: TRBJ2-1; V gene: TRBV7-2; clone size: NA; D gene: TRBD2; CDR3 protein: CASSPHGLAGDNEQFF; CDR3 DNA: TGTGCCAGCAGCCCCCATGGACTAGCGGGGGACAATGAGCAGTTCTTC
J gene: TRBJ1-1; V gene: TRBV30; clone size: few; D gene: NA; CDR3 protein: CAWRRDHSGTEAFF; CDR3 DNA: TGTGCCTGGAGGCGGGACCACAGTGGCACTGAAGCTTTCTTT
J gene: TRBJ1-1; V gene: TRBV27; clone size: NA; D gene: NA; CDR3 protein: CAGGRRVWNTEAFF; CDR3 DNA: TGTGCCGGAGGGAGACGAGTATGGAACACTGAAGCTTTCTTT
J gene: TRBJ1-2; V gene: TRBV5-4; clone size: NA; D gene: NA; CDR3 protein: CASSLAGSPYGYTF; CDR3 DNA: TGTGCCAGCAGCCTGGCCGGGTCACCCTATGGCTACACCTTC
J gene: TRBJ1-1; V gene: TRBV29-1; clone size: NA; D gene: NA; CDR3 protein: CSVEDHHRRMNTEAFF; CDR3 DNA: TGCAGCGTTGAAGATCATCACCGACGGATGAACACTGAAGCTTTCTTT
J gene: TRBJ1-5; V gene: TRBV29-1; clone size: NA; D gene: NA; CDR3 protein: CSISTDSNQPQHF; CDR3 DNA: TGCAGCATCTCGACGGATAGCAATCAGCCCCAGCATTTT
J gene: TRBJ1-2; V gene: TRBV18; clone size: NA; D gene: NA; CDR3 protein: CASSPLDNYGYTF; CDR3 DNA: TGTGCCAGCTCCCCACTGGATAACTATGGCTACACCTTC
J gene: TRBJ1-4; V gene: TRBV30; clone size: few; D gene: NA; CDR3 protein: CAWSVIGVPNEKLFF; CDR3 DNA: TGTGCCTGGAGTGTTATCGGGGTTCCCAATGAAAAACTGTTTTTT
J gene: TRBJ2-3; V gene: TRBV7-2; clone size: NA; D gene: NA; CDR3 protein: CASSLLRLGTDTQYF; CDR3 DNA: TGTGCCAGCAGCTTACTTAGGCTAGGGACAGATACGCAGTATTTT
J gene: TRBJ1-1; V gene: TRBV6-1; clone size: NA; D gene: NA; CDR3 protein: CASSEILNTEAFF; CDR3 DNA: TGTGCCAGCAGTGAAATTCTGAACACTGAAGCTTTCTTT
J gene: TRBJ2-7; V gene: TRBV6-1; clone size: NA; D gene: NA; CDR3 protein: CASSETTDSYEQYF; CDR3 DNA: TGTGCCAGCAGTGAAACAACGGACTCCTACGAGCAGTACTTC
J gene: TRBJ2-7; V gene: TRBV6-5; clone size: NA; D gene: NA; CDR3 protein: CASSYGLAGEQYF; CDR3 DNA: TGTGCCAGCAGTTACGGTCTAGCAGGCGAGCAGTACTTC
J gene: TRBJ2-1; V gene: TRBV5-6; clone size: NA; D gene: NA; CDR3 protein: CASSLHYEQFF; CDR3 DNA: TGTGCCAGCAGCTTGCACTATGAGCAGTTCTTC
J gene: TRBJ2-1; V gene: TRBV7-3; clone size: NA; D gene: TRBD1; CDR3 protein: CASSSRAGQGVEQFF; CDR3 DNA: TGTGCCAGCAGCTCCCGGGCCGGACAGGGGGTTGAGCAGTTCTTC
J gene: TRBJ1-2; V gene: TRBV6-6; clone size: NA; D gene: NA; CDR3 protein: CASSFRTASNGYTF; CDR3 DNA: TGTGCCAGCAGTTTTAGGACTGCGTCTAATGGCTACACCTTC
J gene: TRBJ2-1; V gene: TRBV18; clone size: few; D gene: NA; CDR3 protein: CASSPLPTSDNEQFF; CDR3 DNA: TGTGCCAGCTCACCTCTCCCTACCTCGGACAATGAGCAGTTCTTC
J gene: TRBJ2-5; V gene: TRBV15; clone size: NA; D gene: NA; CDR3 protein: CATSRDQAFVAQYF; CDR3 DNA: TGTGCCACCAGCAGAGATCAGGCATTTGTAGCCCAGTACTTC